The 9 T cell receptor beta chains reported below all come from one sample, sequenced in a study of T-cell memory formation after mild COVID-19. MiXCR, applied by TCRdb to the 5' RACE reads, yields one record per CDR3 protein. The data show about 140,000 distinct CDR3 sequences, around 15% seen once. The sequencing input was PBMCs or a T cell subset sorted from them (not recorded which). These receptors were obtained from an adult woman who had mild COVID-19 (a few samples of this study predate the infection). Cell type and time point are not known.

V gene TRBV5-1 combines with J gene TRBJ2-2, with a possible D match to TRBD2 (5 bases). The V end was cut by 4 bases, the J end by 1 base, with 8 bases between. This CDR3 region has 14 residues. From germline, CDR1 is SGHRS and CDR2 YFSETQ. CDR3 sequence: CASSEGQNTGELFF. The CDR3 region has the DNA TGCGCCAGCAGCGAGGGCCAGAACACCGGGGAGCTGTTTTTT.

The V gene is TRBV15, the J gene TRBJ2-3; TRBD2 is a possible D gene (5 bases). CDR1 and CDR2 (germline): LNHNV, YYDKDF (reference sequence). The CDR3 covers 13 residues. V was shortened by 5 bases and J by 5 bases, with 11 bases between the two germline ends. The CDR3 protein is CATSWEWVDTQYF. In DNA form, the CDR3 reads TGTGCCACCAGCTGGGAGTGGGTAGATACGCAGTATTTT.

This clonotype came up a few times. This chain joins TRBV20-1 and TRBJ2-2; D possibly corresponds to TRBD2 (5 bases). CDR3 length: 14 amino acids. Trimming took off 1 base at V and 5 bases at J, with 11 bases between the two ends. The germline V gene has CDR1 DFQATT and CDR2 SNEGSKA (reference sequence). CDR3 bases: TGCAGTGCTAGAGGGACTCATATTACCGGGGAGCTGTTTTTT. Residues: CSARGTHITGELFF.

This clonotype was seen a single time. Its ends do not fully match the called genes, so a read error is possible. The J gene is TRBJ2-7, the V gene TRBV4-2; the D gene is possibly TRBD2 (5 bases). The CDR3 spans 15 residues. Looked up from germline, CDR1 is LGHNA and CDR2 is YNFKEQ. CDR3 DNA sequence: TGTGCCAGCAGCCAAGATACTAGTTCGGCCTACGAGAAGTACTTC. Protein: CASSQDTSSAYEKYF.

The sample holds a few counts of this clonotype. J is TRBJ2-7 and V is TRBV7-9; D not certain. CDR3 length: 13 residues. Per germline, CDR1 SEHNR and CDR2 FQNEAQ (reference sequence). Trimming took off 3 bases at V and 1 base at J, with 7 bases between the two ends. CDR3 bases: TGTGCCAGCAGCTTTTTGGGGTCCTACGAGCAGTACTTC. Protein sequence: CASSFLGSYEQYF.

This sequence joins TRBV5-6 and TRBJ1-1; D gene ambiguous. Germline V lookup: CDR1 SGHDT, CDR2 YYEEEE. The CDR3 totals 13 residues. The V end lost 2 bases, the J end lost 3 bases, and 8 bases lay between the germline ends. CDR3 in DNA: TGTGCCAGCAGCTTTCCCCTGGACACTGAAGCTTTCTTT. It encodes CASSFPLDTEAFF.

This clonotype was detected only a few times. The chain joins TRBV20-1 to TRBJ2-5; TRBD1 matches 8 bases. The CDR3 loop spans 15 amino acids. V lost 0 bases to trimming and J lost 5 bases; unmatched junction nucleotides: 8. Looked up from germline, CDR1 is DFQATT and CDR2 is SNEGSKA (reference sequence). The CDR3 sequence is CSARETGGLGETQYF. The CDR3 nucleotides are TGCAGTGCTAGAGAAACAGGGGGGTTGGGTGAGACCCAGTACTTC.

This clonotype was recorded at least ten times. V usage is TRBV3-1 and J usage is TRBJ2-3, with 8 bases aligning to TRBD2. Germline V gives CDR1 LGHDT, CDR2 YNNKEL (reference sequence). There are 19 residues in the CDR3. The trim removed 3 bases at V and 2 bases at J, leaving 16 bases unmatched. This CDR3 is CASSHSFPGVLADTDTQYF. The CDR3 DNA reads TGTGCCAGCAGCCACTCGTTTCCGGGCGTACTAGCGGACACAGATACGCAGTATTTT.

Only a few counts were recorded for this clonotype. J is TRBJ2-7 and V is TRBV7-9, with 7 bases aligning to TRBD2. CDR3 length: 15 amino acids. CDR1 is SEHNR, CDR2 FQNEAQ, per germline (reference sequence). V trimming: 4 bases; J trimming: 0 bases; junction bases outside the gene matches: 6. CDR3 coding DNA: TGTGCCAGCAGCTCCGTGGGGGGGGGCTCCTACGAGCAGTACTTC. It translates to CASSSVGGGSYEQYF. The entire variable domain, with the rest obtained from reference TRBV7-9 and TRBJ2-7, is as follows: DTGVSQNPRHKITKRGQNVTFRCDPISEHNRLYWYRQTLGQGPEFLTYFQNEAQLEKSRLLSDRFSAERPKGSFSTLEIQRTEQGDSAMYLCASSSVGGGSYEQYFGPGTRLTVT.